The 16 T cell receptor beta chains listed next were all sequenced from one sample in a study of Ad26.COV2.S vaccination and SARS-CoV-2 variants (dated by TCRdb to the early 2020s). The library came from the immunoSEQ multiplex PCR assay. The immuneACCESS repertoire file appears here via TCRdb, limited to in-frame rearrangements. These files lack a portion of the clones; in checked studies, under half of the deficit traces to unresolved V genes, and the cause of the others is not known. A total of roughly 400,000 clones appear in this sample, about 92% of them only once. The ten biggest clones cover around 4.5% of the sample. Interpreted using the paper, the treatment or condition label stands for: some 20 received Ad26.COV2.S at low or high dose, single or two shots; roughly 5 received placebo; per-sample allocation not given. Repertoires of vaccine and placebo recipients were sequenced from samples taken on day 63 after the first injection.

The source was peripheral blood, collected in a trial of Ad26.COV2.S vaccine versus placebo. These receptor sequences come from a person between 18 and 65 years old who received the Ad26.COV2.S COVID-19 vaccine or a placebo.

This clone came up once. The V and J genes are TRBV2 and TRBJ2-7; the D gene could be TRBD1 or TRBD2 (7 bases each). Germline CDR1 SNHLY, CDR2 FYNNEI. V lost 6 bases, J lost 2 bases, and 17 bases lay in between. The CDR3 runs to 15 residues. CDR3 bases: TGTGCCAGCAGGGACGACAGGGAGGGGGCCTACGAGCAGTACTTC. Its protein product is CASRDDREGAYEQYF. The entire variable domain, with the rest obtained from reference TRBV2 and TRBJ2-7, is as follows: EPEVTQTPSHQVTQMGQEVILRCVPISNHLYFYWYRQILGQKVEFLVSFYNNEISEKSEIFDDQFSVERPDGSNFTLKIRSTKLEDSAMYFCASRDDREGAYEQYFGPGTRLTVT.

The chain has TRBV27 and TRBJ2-3; D call uncertain. CDR1 MNHEY and CDR2 SMNVEV come from the germline V gene (reference sequence). The V gene lost 6 bases and the J gene lost 1 base, with 11 bases spanning the gap. This CDR3 has 14 amino acids. CDR3: CASSTILGTDTQYF. The CDR3 nucleotides read TGTGCCAGCAGCACCATACTCGGCACAGATACGCAGTATTTT.

The chain couples TRBV10-3 to TRBJ2-7; D gene ambiguous. V dropped 7 bases and J dropped 3 bases, with 13 bases sitting between them. CDR1 is ENHRY, CDR2 SYGVKD, per germline. The CDR3 runs 13 residues. The CDR3 nucleotides are TGTGCCATCACCTCCGACCAGCGCTACGAGCAGTACTTC. Its translation: CAITSDQRYEQYF.

Remarks on this clone: The junction does not match germline at one end; this may be a read error. The CDR3 loop is CASSLAPGSSYNEQFF. DNA of the CDR3: TGCGCCAGCAGTTTGGCCCCGGGGAGCTCCTACAATGAGCAGTTCTTC. The chain has TRBV5-1 and TRBJ2-1; a possible D gene is TRBD2 (5 bases). Germline V CDR1 and CDR2: SGHRS, YFSETQ. CDR3 length equals 16 residues. The whole variable domain, remainder taken from reference TRBV5-1 and TRBJ2-1, is KAGVTQTPRYLIKTRGQQVTLSCSPISGHRSVSWYQQTPGQGLQFLFEYFSETQRNKGNFPGRFSGRQFSNSRSEMNVSTLELGDSALYLCASSLAPGSSYNEQFFGPGTRLTVL.

J is TRBJ1-5 and V is TRBV7-9; D is unresolved. Trimming took 5 bases from V and 2 from J, leaving 7 bases between them. CDR3 size: 13 residues. Germline V gives CDR1 SEHNR, CDR2 FQNEAQ (reference sequence). CDR3 coding DNA: TGTGCCAGCAGCGTCTCGGGCAATCAGCCCCAGCATTTT. Translated, it gives CASSVSGNQPQHF.

The chain uses TRBV29-1 and TRBJ2-1; D unclear. The CDR3 has 12 residues. CDR1 SQVTM and CDR2 ANQGSEA come from the germline V gene. V was cut by 5 bases and J by 0 bases, with 5 bases left in between. Here the CDR3 reads CSVFSSYNEQFF. CDR3 in DNA: TGCAGCGTTTTTAGCTCCTACAATGAGCAGTTCTTC.

V and J are TRBV7-9 and TRBJ1-2; 10 bases fit TRBD1. Germline values: CDR1 SEHNR, CDR2 FQNEAQ (reference sequence). CDR3 length: 15 amino acids. Trimming cost V 5 bases and J 6 bases; bases outside gene matches: 9. The CDR3 nucleotides are TGTGCCAGCAGCACTCTCGGGACAGGGGTGGATGGCTACACCTTC. Protein: CASSTLGTGVDGYTF.

J is TRBJ2-1 and V is TRBV24-1; D is unresolved. CDR3 size: 13 residues. The V gene lost 5 bases and the J gene lost 7 bases, with 11 bases spanning the gap. Germline loops: CDR1 KGHDR, CDR2 SFDVKD. CDR3 region: CATSVSTRNEQFF. The CDR3 DNA sequence: TGTGCCACCAGTGTAAGTACCAGAAATGAGCAGTTCTTC.

The chain carries TRBV24-1 and TRBJ1-1; TRBD1 matches at 9 bases. The CDR3 consists of 13 residues. Trimming removed 4 bases from V and 10 bases from J; junction bases left unmatched: 6. The germline V gene has CDR1 KGHDR and CDR2 SFDVKD. Written as DNA, the CDR3 is TGTGCCACCAGTGAGGGGACAGGGTTCAGAGCTTTCTTT. Amino acid sequence: CATSEGTGFRAFF.

The CDR3 region has the DNA TGTGCCAGCTCCCTGGGACAGGGCAATCAGCCCCAGCATTTT. This sequence encodes CASSLGQGNQPQHF. This sequence joins TRBV18 and TRBJ1-5, with TRBD1 matching over 8 bases. The V segment lost 6 bases and the J segment 2 bases; nucleotides outside the gene matches: 3. This CDR3 region has 14 residues. Germline V gene lookup returns CDR1 KGHSH and CDR2 LQKENI.

This rearrangement joins TRBV7-9 to TRBJ2-3; D unresolved. Between the trimmed V and J ends, which lost 8 bases and 6 bases, there was a span of 9 bases. This CDR3 is 11 amino acids long. Per the germline V gene, CDR1 is SEHNR and CDR2 is FQNEAQ (reference sequence). The CDR3 sequence: CASSGADTQYF. DNA for the CDR3: TGTGCCAGCTCCGGTGCGGATACGCAGTATTTT.

V gene TRBV28 combines with J gene TRBJ1-1; D is perhaps TRBD1 (6 bases). The CDR3 is 13 residues long. The germline V gene encodes CDR1 MDHEN and CDR2 SYDVKM. Trimming pared 6 bases from V and 1 base from J, leaving 9 bases between. The CDR3 DNA reads as TGTGCCAGCAGCCAAGGGGGGAACACTGAAGCTTTCTTT. Translated, it gives CASSQGGNTEAFF.

The rearrangement uses TRBV7-3 and TRBJ2-5; 9 bases map to TRBD1. Trimming at V came to 5 bases and at J to 5 bases, leaving 9 bases not matched to a gene. The V gene's germline CDR1 is SGHTA and CDR2 FQGTGA. The CDR3 spans 15 residues. The CDR3 coding sequence is TGTGCCAGCAGCCCGGGACAGGGATTAGGGGAGACCCAGTACTTC. It codes for CASSPGQGLGETQYF.

This rearrangement joins TRBV19 to TRBJ2-1, with 10 nucleotides matching TRBD2. V was pared by 3 bases and J by 10 bases, with 12 bases of the junction left unmatched. Per germline, CDR1 LNHDA and CDR2 SQIVND (reference sequence). The CDR3 sequence is 16 residues long. This CDR3 is CASSMIRTSGKVEQFF. CDR3 DNA: TGTGCCAGTAGTATGATCAGAACTAGCGGGAAGGTGGAGCAGTTCTTC.

With respect to this clone: The same CDR3 can be traced to other DNA sequences in this sample. The chain carries TRBV6-5 and TRBJ1-2; maybe TRBD1 (6 bases). Trimming took 6 bases from V and 2 from J, leaving 10 bases between them. Germline assignment: CDR1 MNHEY and CDR2 SVGAGI. CDR3 length: 13 amino acids. CDR3 sequence (DNA): TGTGCCAGCAGCCGGACAGAAAACTATGGCTACACCTTC. It is translated as CASSRTENYGYTF.

Written as DNA, the CDR3 is TGTGCCAGCAGCTTCCCGGCGGGACGAAGCACAGATACGCAGTATTTT. It is translated as CASSFPAGRSTDTQYF. The chain is built from TRBV11-2 and TRBJ2-3; possible D gene TRBD2, 6 bases. The germline CDR1 and CDR2 sequences are SGHAT and FQNNGV. This CDR3 region has 16 residues. The V end lost 3 bases, the J end lost 0 bases, and 13 bases lay between the germline ends.